This T cell receptor (beta chain) emerged from a study of response to subunit inactivated influenza vaccine. TCRdb redid the calling of the RT-PCR reads with MiXCR, one entry per CDR3 protein. This table has 500,000 to 600,000 distinct CDR3 sequences, 10% to 15% appearing once. This clonotype was counted only a few times. The germline V gene has CDR1 LGHDT and CDR2 YNNKEL (reference sequence). V was trimmed by 1 base and J by 9 bases, leaving 10 bases between them. The CDR3 is 13 amino acids. V usage is TRBV3-1 and J usage is TRBJ1-5; D is ambiguous. Specimen: PBMCs from blood, collected roughly 48 days after vaccination. The origin of this receptor is a man in his fifties or sixties who received an inactivated influenza vaccine. CDR3 region: CASSQVGRGPQHF. As DNA, the CDR3 is TGTGCCAGCAGCCAAGTAGGGCGCGGGCCCCAGCATTTT.